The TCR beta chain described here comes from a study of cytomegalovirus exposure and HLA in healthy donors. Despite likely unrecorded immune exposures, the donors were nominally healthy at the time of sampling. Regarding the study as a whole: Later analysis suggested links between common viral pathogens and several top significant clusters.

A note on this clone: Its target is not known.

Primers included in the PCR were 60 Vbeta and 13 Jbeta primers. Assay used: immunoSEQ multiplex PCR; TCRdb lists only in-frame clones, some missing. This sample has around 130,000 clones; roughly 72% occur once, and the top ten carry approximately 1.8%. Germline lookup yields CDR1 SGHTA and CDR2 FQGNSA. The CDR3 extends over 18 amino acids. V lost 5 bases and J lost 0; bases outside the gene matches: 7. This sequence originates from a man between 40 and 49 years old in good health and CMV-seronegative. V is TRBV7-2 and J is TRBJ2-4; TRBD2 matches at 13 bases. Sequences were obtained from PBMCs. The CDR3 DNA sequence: TGTGCCAGCAGCAAGAGACTAGCGGGGGGCCTAGCCAAAAACATTCAGTACTTC. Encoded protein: CASSKRLAGGLAKNIQYF.